Each of the 20 T cell receptor beta chains below was sequenced from the same sample in a study of blood T cell repertoires in COVID-19. The data were produced by immunoSEQ multiplex PCR, yet TCRdb's version contains in-frame clones alone and is incomplete. The sample yields roughly 500,000 clones, around 89% seen once. Sequencing was performed on PBMCs or T cells enriched from blood (not recorded which). The source of these receptors is a woman aged 40 to 50 who had recovered from COVID-19.

The chain has TRBV14 and TRBJ2-1; a weak D match, TRBD2 (7 bases). CDR3 length: 16 residues. Germline loops: CDR1 SGHDN, CDR2 FVKESK. Deletions cut 1 base from V and 7 bases from J, with 17 bases between. Here the CDR3 reads CASSQGGGALWNEQFF. CDR3 DNA: TGTGCCAGCAGCCAAGGAGGGGGGGCTCTTTGGAATGAGCAGTTCTTC.

This clone has only one observation. The J gene is TRBJ1-1, the V gene TRBV18, with TRBD1 matching over 7 bases. The CDR3 is made up of 17 amino acids. Trimming at V came to 5 bases and at J to 0 bases, leaving 12 bases not matched to a gene. The germline V gene has CDR1 KGHSH and CDR2 LQKENI. In DNA, the CDR3 is TGTGCCAGCTCATCCACTGGCGGGACAGCATTGAACACTGAAGCTTTCTTT. This encodes CASSSTGGTALNTEAFF.

This clone is a singleton in its sample. The chain links TRBV6-6 to TRBJ2-7; D is perhaps TRBD2 (7 bases). Trimming cost V 5 bases and J 3 bases, with 20 bases left between them. Germline V gene data show CDR1 as MNHNY and CDR2 as SVGAGI (reference sequence). This CDR3 region has 16 residues. The CDR3 DNA reads TGTGCCAGCAGTATTCGAACTCGGGGGGCCAACTACGAGCAGTACTTC. This codes for CASSIRTRGANYEQYF.

This rearrangement joins TRBV5-1 to TRBJ2-7; D is possibly TRBD1 (6 bases). Trimming pared 3 bases from V and 5 bases from J, leaving 18 bases between. The germline CDR1 and CDR2 sequences are SGHRS and YFSETQ. The CDR3 loop spans 15 amino acids. The CDR3 DNA follows: TGCGCCAGCAGCTCCATGCCCACAGGGAGTAACGAGCAGTACTTC. Translation: CASSSMPTGSNEQYF.

The chain is built from TRBV28 and TRBJ1-5; the match to TRBD1 covers 8 bases. The germline V gene has CDR1 MDHEN and CDR2 SYDVKM. CDR3 length equals 13 residues. V trimming: 5 bases; J trimming: 4 bases; junction bases outside the gene matches: 1. The CDR3 nucleotides read TGTGCCAGCAGTGGGGACAGGAATCAGCCCCAGCATTTT. Its translation: CASSGDRNQPQHF. The variable domain in full, with the rest retrieved from reference TRBV28 and TRBJ1-5, is DVKVTQSSRYLVKRTGEKVFLECVQDMDHENMFWYRQDPGLGLRLIYFSYDVKMKEKGDIPEGYSVSREKKERFSLILESASTNQTSMYLCASSGDRNQPQHFGDGTRLSIL.

The chain carries TRBV18 and TRBJ1-2; tentative D call: TRBD1 (6 bases). V was pared by 6 bases and J by 4 bases, with 12 bases between. Germline-derived CDR1 and CDR2 are KGHSH and LQKENI. The CDR3 has 13 amino acids. The CDR3 region has the DNA TGTGCCAGCTCGCCGGACAGCGCCTATGGCTACACCTTC. Protein product: CASSPDSAYGYTF.

On this clone itself: This same CDR3 is encoded by further DNA sequences in the sample. The chain carries TRBV19 and TRBJ1-1; D remains unclear. Deletions cut 3 bases from V and 1 base from J, with 6 bases between. Germline CDR1 LNHDA, CDR2 SQIVND (reference sequence). The CDR3 runs to 13 residues. The CDR3 protein is CASSMGRNTEAFF. The DNA of the CDR3 is TGTGCCAGTAGTATGGGCAGGAACACTGAAGCTTTCTTT.

For this clone: A read error may produce the germline difference seen at one junction end. J is TRBJ1-1 and V is TRBV5-8; no firm D call. In germline, CDR1 is SGHTS, CDR2 YDEGEE. The CDR3 totals 10 residues. DNA of the CDR3: TGTGCCAGCAGCTACACCGAAGCTTTCTTT. Translating gives CASSYTEAFF.

The gene calls are TRBV10-3 and TRBJ2-1, with 11 bases that match TRBD2. Germline V gene data show CDR1 as ENHRY and CDR2 as SYGVKD. V dropped 1 base and J dropped 10; count of bases not matched to a gene: 9. The CDR3 totals 16 residues. The CDR3 DNA is TGTGCCATCAGTGAGTATGGCGGGCTAGCGGGAGGAGAGCAGTTCTTC. This encodes CAISEYGGLAGGEQFF.

This clone was seen a single time. This sequence joins TRBV2 and TRBJ2-5; 14 nucleotides line up with TRBD2. The junction had 4 bases not matched to a gene; V was cut back by 6 bases and J by 4 bases. From germline, CDR1 is SNHLY and CDR2 FYNNEI. CDR3 length equals 15 residues. CDR3 sequence reads: CASSPGLAGAETQYF. For the CDR3, the DNA is TGTGCCAGCAGCCCGGGACTAGCGGGAGCAGAGACCCAGTACTTC.

This clone was seen only once. The chain couples TRBV3-1 (or the pseudogene TRBV3-2) to TRBJ2-7, with D uncertain. This CDR3 is 14 amino acids long. Germline V gene data show CDR1 as LGHDT and CDR2 as YNNKEL (reference sequence). Trimming removed 1 base at V and 1 base at J, with 8 bases between. This CDR3 is CASSQAHQSYEQYF. The CDR3 DNA sequence: TGTGCCAGCAGCCAAGCACATCAATCCTACGAGCAGTACTTC.

J is TRBJ2-3 and V is TRBV7-2, with 8 bases fitting TRBD2. The V gene's germline CDR1 is SGHTA and CDR2 FQGNSA. There are 16 residues in the CDR3. Unmatched junction bases numbered 5, after V lost 1 base and J lost 2 bases. In DNA, the CDR3 is TGTGCCAGCAGCTTAGGGGTAGCGGGACTCACAGATACGCAGTATTTT. Encoded protein: CASSLGVAGLTDTQYF. Using reference TRBV7-2 and TRBJ2-3 for the parts outside the CDR3, the full variable domain is GAGVSQSPSNKVTEKGKDVELRCDPISGHTALYWYRQSLGQGLEFLIYFQGNSAPDKSGLPSDRFSAERTGGSVSTLTIQRTQQEDSAVYLCASSLGVAGLTDTQYFGPGTRLTVL.

This chain joins TRBV18 and TRBJ1-1, with a weak D call TRBD1 (6 bases). The germline CDR1 and CDR2 sequences are KGHSH and LQKENI. Trimming shortened V by 1 base and J by 7 bases, and 16 bases separated the two germline ends. The CDR3 runs to 15 residues. CDR3 loop: CASSPRWTATDEAFF. CDR3 nucleotides: TGTGCCAGCTCACCACGGTGGACAGCTACCGATGAAGCTTTCTTT.

This rearrangement joins TRBV10-3 to TRBJ1-3; tentatively, D is TRBD1 (6 bases). Germline CDR1 ENHRY, CDR2 SYGVKD. Deletions cut 10 bases from V and 0 bases from J, with 13 bases between. The CDR3 totals 14 residues. The CDR3 region is CATLQGFSGNTIYF. The CDR3 DNA sequence: TGTGCCACCCTACAGGGTTTCTCTGGAAACACCATATATTTT.

As to this clone: The junction departs from germline at one end; a sequencing error may be responsible. V and J are TRBV11-2 and TRBJ1-4, with 7 bases identical to TRBD1. This CDR3 contains 15 residues. Germline CDR1 reads SGHAT; CDR2 reads FQNNGV. CDR3 residues: CASSLDWAGGEKLFF. CDR3 nucleotides: TGTGCCAGCAGCCTAGATTGGGCAGGGGGTGAAAAACTGTTTTTT.

This chain connects TRBV27 to TRBJ2-6, with 9 positions matching TRBD1. This CDR3 region has 16 residues. Germline CDR1 is MNHEY and CDR2 is SMNVEV (reference sequence). Trimming at V came to 5 bases and at J to 0 bases, leaving 2 bases not matched to a gene. The CDR3, as DNA: TGTGCCAGCAGTCAGGACAGGGGCTCTGGGGCCAACGTCCTGACTTTC. Its protein product is CASSQDRGSGANVLTF.

This rearrangement joins TRBV7-9 to TRBJ2-7; 9 nucleotides agree with TRBD2. V gave up 7 bases and J gave up 0 bases; unmatched junction bases: 7. From germline, CDR1 is SEHNR and CDR2 FQNEAQ (reference sequence). This CDR3 has 15 amino acids. The CDR3 sequence is CASILTSGHSYEQYF. CDR3 in DNA: TGTGCCAGCATCTTGACTAGCGGCCACTCCTACGAGCAGTACTTC.

This clone was seen only once. The chain links TRBV11-2 to TRBJ1-2; D perhaps matches TRBD1 (5 bases). V lost 5 bases and J 8 bases, leaving 12 bases between the germline ends. The CDR3 totals 12 residues. The V gene's germline CDR1 is SGHAT and CDR2 FQNNGV. CDR3 sequence: CASSPQRGGYTF. Written as DNA, the CDR3 is TGTGCCAGCAGCCCCCAGCGGGGGGGCTACACCTTC.

This clone was recorded once. The chain joins TRBV7-9 to TRBJ2-5; 7 bases align to TRBD1. The CDR3 covers 13 residues. Trimming cost V 5 bases and J 5 bases; bases outside gene matches: 5. Germline V gives CDR1 SEHNR, CDR2 FQNEAQ (reference sequence). The CDR3 DNA follows: TGTGCCAGCAGCCTACAGGGGTATGAGACCCAGTACTTC. It is translated as CASSLQGYETQYF.

This sequence joins TRBV2 and TRBJ2-3; maybe TRBD2 (5 bases). Trimming removed 2 bases at V and 0 bases at J, with 18 bases between. Germline assignment: CDR1 SNHLY and CDR2 FYNNEI. The CDR3 is made up of 18 amino acids. In DNA form, the CDR3 reads TGTGCCAGCAGTGAATTAGGAGGAGTAGCGCCGAGCACAGATACGCAGTATTTT. Translation gives CASSELGGVAPSTDTQYF.